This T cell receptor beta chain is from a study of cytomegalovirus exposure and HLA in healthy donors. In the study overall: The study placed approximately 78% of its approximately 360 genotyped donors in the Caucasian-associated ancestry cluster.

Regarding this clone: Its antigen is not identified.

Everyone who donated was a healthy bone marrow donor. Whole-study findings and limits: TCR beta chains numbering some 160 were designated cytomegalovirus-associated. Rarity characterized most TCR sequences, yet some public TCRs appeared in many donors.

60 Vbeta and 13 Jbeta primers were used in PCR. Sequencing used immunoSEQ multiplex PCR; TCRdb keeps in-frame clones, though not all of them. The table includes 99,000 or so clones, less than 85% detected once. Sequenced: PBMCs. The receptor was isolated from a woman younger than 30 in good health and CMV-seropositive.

The CDR3 sequence is CAIWNGSNQPQHF. CDR3 sequence (DNA): TGTGCCATCTGGAACGGGTCCAATCAGCCCCAGCATTTT. This chain connects TRBV10-3 to TRBJ1-5, with D hard to call. Germline CDR1 and CDR2: ENHRY and SYGVKD. This CDR3 comprises 13 residues. Trimming stripped 8 bases from V and 3 bases from J, with 11 bases between.